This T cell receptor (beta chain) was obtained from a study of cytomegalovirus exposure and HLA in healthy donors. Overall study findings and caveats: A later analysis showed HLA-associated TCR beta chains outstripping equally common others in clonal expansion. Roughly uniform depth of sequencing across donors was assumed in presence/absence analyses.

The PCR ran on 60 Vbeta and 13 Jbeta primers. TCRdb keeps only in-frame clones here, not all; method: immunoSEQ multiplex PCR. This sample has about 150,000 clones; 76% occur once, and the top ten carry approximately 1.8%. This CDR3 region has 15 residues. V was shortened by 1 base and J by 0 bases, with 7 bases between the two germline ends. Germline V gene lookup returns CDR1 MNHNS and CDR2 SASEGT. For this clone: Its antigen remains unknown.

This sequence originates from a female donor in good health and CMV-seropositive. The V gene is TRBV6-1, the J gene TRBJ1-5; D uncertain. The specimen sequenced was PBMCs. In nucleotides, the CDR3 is TGTGCCAGCAGTGAAGTGTCCTATAGCAATCAGCCCCAGCATTTT. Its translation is CASSEVSYSNQPQHF.